The next 10 T cell receptor beta chains were all read from a single sample in a study of shared clonotypes between healthy human individuals (dated by TCRdb to 2020 to 2022). Libraries were constructed by the immunoSEQ multiplex PCR assay. The source is immuneACCESS, and TCRdb retained only in-frame sequences with V and J called. Part of the clones is not carried over; for the studies checked, unresolved V genes explain less than half of this, and the remainder is unexplained. The sample table contains fewer than 200,000 clones; only one count was recorded for approximately 95% of them. The leading ten clones occupy around 0.067% of the sample. The sequencing sample was made of naive CD4+ T cells sorted from blood. The sample's cell subset or site label is to be understood as: CD45RA+ positively selected. The receptors here all came from a woman under 40 in good health.

J is TRBJ1-5 and V is TRBV5-6; D is perhaps TRBD1 (5 bases). Germline V lookup: CDR1 SGHDT, CDR2 YYEEEE. V gave up 0 bases and J gave up 2 bases, with 6 bases separating them. CDR3 length equals 14 residues. The CDR3 DNA follows: TGTGCCAGCAGCTTGGAACAGGGCAATCAGCCCCAGCATTTT. It codes for CASSLEQGNQPQHF.

J is TRBJ2-7 and V is TRBV5-5; 8 positions match TRBD1. The CDR3 totals 18 residues. With V trimmed by 3 bases and J by 3 bases, 17 bases remained unmatched. Per the germline V gene, CDR1 is SGHKS and CDR2 is YYEKEE (reference sequence). The CDR3 bases are TGTGCCAGCAGCTCGATCGGGACAGGTCGTTCGGAGGACTACGAGCAGTACTTC. Amino acid sequence: CASSSIGTGRSEDYEQYF.

The chain couples TRBV10-3 to TRBJ1-1; no clear D gene. The CDR3 loop spans 17 amino acids. From germline, CDR1 is ENHRY and CDR2 SYGVKD. V dropped 2 bases and J dropped 1 base, with 17 bases sitting between them. The CDR3 protein is CAISERMRPESNTEAFF. CDR3 sequence (DNA): TGTGCCATCAGTGAGAGGATGAGGCCAGAATCGAACACTGAAGCTTTCTTT.

The chain is built from TRBV27 and TRBJ1-1, with unresolved D. CDR3 length: 16 residues. The germline V gene encodes CDR1 MNHEY and CDR2 SMNVEV (reference sequence). Between the trimmed V and J ends, which lost 3 bases and 4 bases, there was a span of 18 bases. In DNA form, the CDR3 reads TGTGCCAGCAGTTTGGTCCCCCCCTGGTTTGGCACTGAAGCTTTCTTT. Translation gives CASSLVPPWFGTEAFF.

The chain combines TRBV7-9 with TRBJ2-7, with 8 nucleotides matching TRBD2. Trimming at V came to 8 bases and at J to 5 bases, leaving 14 bases not matched to a gene. CDR1 SEHNR and CDR2 FQNEAQ come from the germline V gene (reference sequence). This CDR3 contains 15 residues. CDR3 coding DNA: TGTGCCAGCGGCGCGCAGCGGGAGCGTTACAACGAGCAGTACTTC. Residues: CASGAQRERYNEQYF. Filled out from reference TRBV7-9 and TRBJ2-7, the complete variable domain reads DTGVSQNPRHKITKRGQNVTFRCDPISEHNRLYWYRQTLGQGPEFLTYFQNEAQLEKSRLLSDRFSAERPKGSFSTLEIQRTEQGDSAMYLCASGAQRERYNEQYFGPGTRLTVT.

This clone was picked up one time. This chain joins TRBV18 and TRBJ2-7, with D tentatively TRBD1 (6 bases). V lost 1 base to trimming and J lost 4 bases, with 14 bases between them. CDR1 and CDR2 (germline): KGHSH, LQKENI. This CDR3 is built from 15 residues. As DNA, the CDR3 is TGTGCCAGCTCACCACGGGGACCAACAGGGTACGAGCAGTACTTC. This translates into CASSPRGPTGYEQYF.

The chain is built from TRBV10-3 and TRBJ2-3; 9 positions match TRBD2. The germline V gene encodes CDR1 ENHRY and CDR2 SYGVKD. The CDR3 spans 15 residues. Unmatched junction bases numbered 7, after V lost 3 bases and J lost 6 bases. In nucleotides, the CDR3 is TGTGCCATCAGTGAAGGCGGGAGGGGTTCGGATACGCAGTATTTT. This translates into CAISEGGRGSDTQYF.

This chain connects TRBV13 to TRBJ1-4; D is unclear. Per the germline V gene, CDR1 is PRHDT and CDR2 is FYEKMQ (reference sequence). This CDR3 region has 10 residues. V lost 8 bases and J 8 bases, leaving 6 bases between the germline ends. The CDR3 sequence: CASGGEKLFF. The CDR3 bases are TGTGCCAGCGGTGGGGAAAAACTGTTTTTT.

This chain links TRBV6-1 with TRBJ1-4, with 8 bases matching TRBD1. This CDR3 spans 14 amino acids. With 6 bases clipped from V and 8 bases from J, the junction kept 8 bases outside the gene matches. CDR1 and CDR2 (germline): MNHNS, SASEGT. CDR3 coding DNA: TGTGCCAGCAGAGACTCCAGGGGGCGCGAAAAACTGTTTTTT. Amino acids: CASRDSRGREKLFF.

The chain links TRBV21-1 to TRBJ1-2. TRBV21-1 is a listed pseudogene. This CDR3 is 15 amino acids long. Written as DNA, the CDR3 is TGTGCCAGCAGCAAAGTAAGAAGGGAAAACTATGGCTACACCTTC. The encoded protein is CASSKVRRENYGYTF.